This T cell receptor beta chain was obtained from a study of T-cell memory formation after mild COVID-19. Concerning this clonotype itself: The antigen is not known.

TCRdb re-called the 5' RACE reads with MiXCR, one entry per CDR3 protein. The table lists roughly 120,000 distinct CDR3 sequences, 15% to 20% of them singletons. Study-wide results and caveats: A second wave of clones peaked on day 37, and their SARS-CoV-2 specificity went unconfirmed.

This CDR3 is 20 amino acids long. Germline V lookup: CDR1 MNHEY, CDR2 SVGEGT. V lost 6 bases to trimming and J lost 5 bases; unmatched junction nucleotides: 23. This rearrangement joins TRBV6-2 or TRBV6-3 to TRBJ2-5, with TRBD2 matching 11 bases. This clonotype originated in an adult woman who had mild COVID-19 (a few samples of this study predate the infection). Cell type and time point are not known. Sequencing was performed on PBMCs or a T cell subset sorted from them (not recorded which). Written as DNA, the CDR3 is TGTGCCAGCAGCTACCGCGTTAGCGGGAGGGCCCGACACCTACGGGAGACCCAGTACTTC. This gives the protein CASSYRVSGRARHLRETQYF.